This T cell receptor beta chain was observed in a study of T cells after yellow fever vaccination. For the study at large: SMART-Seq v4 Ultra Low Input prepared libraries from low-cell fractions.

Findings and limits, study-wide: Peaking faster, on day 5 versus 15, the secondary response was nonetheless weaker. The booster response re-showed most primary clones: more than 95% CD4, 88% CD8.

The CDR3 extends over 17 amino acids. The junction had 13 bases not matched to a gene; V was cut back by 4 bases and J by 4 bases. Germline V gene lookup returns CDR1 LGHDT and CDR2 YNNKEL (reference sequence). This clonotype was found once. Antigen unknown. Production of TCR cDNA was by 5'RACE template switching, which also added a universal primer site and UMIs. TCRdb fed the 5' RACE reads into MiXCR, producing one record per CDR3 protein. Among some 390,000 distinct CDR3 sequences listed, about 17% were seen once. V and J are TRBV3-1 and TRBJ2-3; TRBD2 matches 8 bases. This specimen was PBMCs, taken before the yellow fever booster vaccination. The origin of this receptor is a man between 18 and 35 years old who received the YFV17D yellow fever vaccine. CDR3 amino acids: CASSRTSGAGPADTQYF. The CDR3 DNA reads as TGTGCCAGCAGCCGTACTAGCGGCGCGGGGCCCGCAGATACGCAGTATTTT.